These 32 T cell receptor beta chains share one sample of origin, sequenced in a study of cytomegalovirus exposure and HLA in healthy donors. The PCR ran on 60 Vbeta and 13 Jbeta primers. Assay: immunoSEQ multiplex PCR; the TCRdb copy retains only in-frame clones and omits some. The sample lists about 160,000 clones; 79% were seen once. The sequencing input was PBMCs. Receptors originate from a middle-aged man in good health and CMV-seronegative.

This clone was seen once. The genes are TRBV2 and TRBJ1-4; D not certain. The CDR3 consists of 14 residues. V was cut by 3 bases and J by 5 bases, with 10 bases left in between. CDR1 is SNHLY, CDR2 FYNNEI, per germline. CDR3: CASSDLNKNEKLFF. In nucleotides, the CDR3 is TGTGCCAGCAGTGATCTCAACAAGAATGAAAAACTGTTTTTT.

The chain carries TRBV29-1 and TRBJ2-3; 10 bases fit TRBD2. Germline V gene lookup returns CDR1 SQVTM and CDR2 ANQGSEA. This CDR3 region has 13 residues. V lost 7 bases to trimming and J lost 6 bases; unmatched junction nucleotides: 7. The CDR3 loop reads CSARAGGWDTQYF. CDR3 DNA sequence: TGCAGCGCCCGAGCGGGAGGGTGGGATACGCAGTATTTT.

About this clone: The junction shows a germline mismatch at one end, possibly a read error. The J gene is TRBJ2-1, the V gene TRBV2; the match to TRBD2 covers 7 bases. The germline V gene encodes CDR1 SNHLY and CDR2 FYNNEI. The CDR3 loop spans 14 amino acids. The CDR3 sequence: CASSEGGSYHEQFF. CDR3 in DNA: TGTGCCAGCAGTGAAGGCGGGAGCTACCATGAGCAGTTCTTC.

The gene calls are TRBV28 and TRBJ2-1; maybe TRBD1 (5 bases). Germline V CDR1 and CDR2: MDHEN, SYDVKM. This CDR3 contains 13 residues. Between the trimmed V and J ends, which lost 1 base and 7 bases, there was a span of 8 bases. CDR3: CASSLLGPNEQFF. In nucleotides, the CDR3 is TGTGCCAGCAGTTTATTGGGGCCTAATGAGCAGTTCTTC. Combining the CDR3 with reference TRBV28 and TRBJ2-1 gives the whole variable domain DVKVTQSSRYLVKRTGEKVFLECVQDMDHENMFWYRQDPGLGLRLIYFSYDVKMKEKGDIPEGYSVSREKKERFSLILESASTNQTSMYLCASSLLGPNEQFFGPGTRLTVL.

CDR3 sequence (DNA): TGTGCCAGCAGCGTAGACGGGAACACTGAAGCTTTCTTT. Translating it yields CASSVDGNTEAFF. The gene calls are TRBV9 and TRBJ1-1; D is unresolved. The CDR3 length is 13 residues. Germline CDR1 SGDLS, CDR2 YYNGEE. V was clipped by 0 bases and J by 1 base, with 4 bases between them.

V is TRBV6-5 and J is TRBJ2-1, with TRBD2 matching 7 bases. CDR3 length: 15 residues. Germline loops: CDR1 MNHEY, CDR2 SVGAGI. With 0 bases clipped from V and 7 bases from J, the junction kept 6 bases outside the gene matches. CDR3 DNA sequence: TGTGCCAGCAGTTACTCGTGGCAGGGAGGGAATGAGCAGTTCTTC. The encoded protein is CASSYSWQGGNEQFF.

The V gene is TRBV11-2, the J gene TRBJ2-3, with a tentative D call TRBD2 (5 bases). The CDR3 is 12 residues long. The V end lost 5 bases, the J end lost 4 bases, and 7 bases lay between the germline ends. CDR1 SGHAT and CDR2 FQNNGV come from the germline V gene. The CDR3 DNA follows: TGTGCCAGCAGCGGGAGTGCAGATACGCAGTATTTT. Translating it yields CASSGSADTQYF.

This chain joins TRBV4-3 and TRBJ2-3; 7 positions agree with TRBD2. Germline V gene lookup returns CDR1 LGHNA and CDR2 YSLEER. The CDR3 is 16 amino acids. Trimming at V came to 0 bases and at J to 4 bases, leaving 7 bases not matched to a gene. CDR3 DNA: TGCGCCAGCAGCCAAGAGGTGGGAGGGTCGGCAGATACGCAGTATTTT. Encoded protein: CASSQEVGGSADTQYF.

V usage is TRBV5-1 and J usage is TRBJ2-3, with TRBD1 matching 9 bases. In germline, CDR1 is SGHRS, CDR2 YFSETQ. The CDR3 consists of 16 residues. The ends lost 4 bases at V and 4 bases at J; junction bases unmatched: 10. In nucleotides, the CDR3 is TGCGCCAGCAGCCCGACAGGGGGAAGGGCAGCAGATACGCAGTATTTT. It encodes CASSPTGGRAADTQYF. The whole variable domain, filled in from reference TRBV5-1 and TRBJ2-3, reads KAGVTQTPRYLIKTRGQQVTLSCSPISGHRSVSWYQQTPGQGLQFLFEYFSETQRNKGNFPGRFSGRQFSNSRSEMNVSTLELGDSALYLCASSPTGGRAADTQYFGPGTRLTVL.

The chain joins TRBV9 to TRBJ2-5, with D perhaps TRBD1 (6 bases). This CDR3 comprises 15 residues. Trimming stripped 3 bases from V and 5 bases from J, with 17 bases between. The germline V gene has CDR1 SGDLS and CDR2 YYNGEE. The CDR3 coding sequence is TGTGCCAGCAGCGAGGGAACAGGGCAAGGGGAGACCCAGTACTTC. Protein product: CASSEGTGQGETQYF.

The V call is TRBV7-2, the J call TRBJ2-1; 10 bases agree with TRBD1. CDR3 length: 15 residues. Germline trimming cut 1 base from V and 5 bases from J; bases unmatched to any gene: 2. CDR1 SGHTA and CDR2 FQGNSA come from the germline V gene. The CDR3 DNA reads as TGTGCCAGCAGCTTAGGGGGACAGGGGCACAATGAGCAGTTCTTC. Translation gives CASSLGGQGHNEQFF.

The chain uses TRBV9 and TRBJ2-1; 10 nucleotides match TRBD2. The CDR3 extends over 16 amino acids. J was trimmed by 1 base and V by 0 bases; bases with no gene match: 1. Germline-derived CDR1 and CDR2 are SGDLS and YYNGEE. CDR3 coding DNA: TGTGCCAGCAGCGTAGAAGCGGGAGGGTCCTACAATGAGCAGTTCTTC. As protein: CASSVEAGGSYNEQFF.

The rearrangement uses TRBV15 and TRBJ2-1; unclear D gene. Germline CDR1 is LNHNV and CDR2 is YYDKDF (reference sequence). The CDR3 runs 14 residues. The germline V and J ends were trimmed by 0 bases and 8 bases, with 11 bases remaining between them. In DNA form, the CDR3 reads TGTGCCACCAGCAGAGAGCCTAGGAGCTATGAGCAGTTCTTC. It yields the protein CATSREPRSYEQFF.

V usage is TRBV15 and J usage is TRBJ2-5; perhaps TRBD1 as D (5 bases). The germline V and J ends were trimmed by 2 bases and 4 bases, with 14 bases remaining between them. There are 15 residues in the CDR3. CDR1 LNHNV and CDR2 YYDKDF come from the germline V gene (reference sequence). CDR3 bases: TGTGCCACCAGCAGATACCAGGGTAGAGGAGAGACCCAGTACTTC. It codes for CATSRYQGRGETQYF. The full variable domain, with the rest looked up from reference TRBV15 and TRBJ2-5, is DAMVIQNPRYQVTQFGKPVTLSCSQTLNHNVMYWYQQKSSQAPKLLFHYYDKDFNNEADTPDNFQSRRPNTSFCFLDIRSPGLGDTAMYLCATSRYQGRGETQYFGPGTRLLVL.

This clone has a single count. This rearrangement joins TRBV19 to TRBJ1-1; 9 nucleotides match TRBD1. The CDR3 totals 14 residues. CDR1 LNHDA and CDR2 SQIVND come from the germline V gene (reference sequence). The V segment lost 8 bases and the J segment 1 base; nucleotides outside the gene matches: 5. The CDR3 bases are TGTGCCAGTGTGCCGGGACAGGGGAACACTGAAGCTTTCTTT. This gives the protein CASVPGQGNTEAFF.

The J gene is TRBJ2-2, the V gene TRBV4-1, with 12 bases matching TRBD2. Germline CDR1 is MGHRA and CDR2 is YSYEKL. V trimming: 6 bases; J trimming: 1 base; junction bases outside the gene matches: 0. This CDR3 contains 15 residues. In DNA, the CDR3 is TGCGCCAGCAGGGGACTAGCGGGGAACACCGGGGAGCTGTTTTTT. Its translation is CASRGLAGNTGELFF.

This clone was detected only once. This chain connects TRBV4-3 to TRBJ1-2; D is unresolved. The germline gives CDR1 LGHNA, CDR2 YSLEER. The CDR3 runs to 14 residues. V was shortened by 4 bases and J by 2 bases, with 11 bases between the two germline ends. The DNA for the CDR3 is TGCGCCAGCAGCCGCGGTCGGTTAAACTATGGCTACACCTTC. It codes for CASSRGRLNYGYTF.

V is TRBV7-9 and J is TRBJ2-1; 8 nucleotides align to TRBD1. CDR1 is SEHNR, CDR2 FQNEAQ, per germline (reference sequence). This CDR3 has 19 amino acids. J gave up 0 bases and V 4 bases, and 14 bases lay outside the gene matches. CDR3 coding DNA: TGTGCCAGCAGCTCCGGACAGGGCCCAACCCCCAGCTCCTACAATGAGCAGTTCTTC. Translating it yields CASSSGQGPTPSSYNEQFF.

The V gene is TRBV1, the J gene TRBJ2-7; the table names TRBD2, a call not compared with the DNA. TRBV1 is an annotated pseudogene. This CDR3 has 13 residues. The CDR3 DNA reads TGCACCAGCAGCCAACGGGGGTCTTACGAGCAGTACTTC. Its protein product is CTSSQRGSYEQYF.

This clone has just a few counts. The CDR3 region has the DNA TGTGCCACGGCCCGGAGGGGCGGGAAGAACACTGAAGCTTTCTTT. Amino acids: CATARRGGKNTEAFF. The rearrangement links TRBV19 to TRBJ1-1, with a weak D call TRBD1 (5 bases). The CDR3 extends over 15 amino acids. CDR1 is LNHDA and CDR2 is SQIVND in the germline V gene (reference sequence). V dropped 10 bases and J dropped 1 base, with 19 bases sitting between them. Full variable domain (missing parts from reference TRBV19 and TRBJ1-1): DGGITQSPKYLFRKEGQNVTLSCEQNLNHDAMYWYRQDPGQGLRLIYYSQIVNDFQKGDIAEGYSVSREKKESFPLTVTSAQKNPTAFYLCATARRGGKNTEAFFGQGTRLTVV.

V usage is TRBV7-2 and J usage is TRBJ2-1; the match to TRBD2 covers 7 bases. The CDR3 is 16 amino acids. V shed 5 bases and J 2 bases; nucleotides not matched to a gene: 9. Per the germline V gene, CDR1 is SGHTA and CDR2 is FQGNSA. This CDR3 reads CASSRTGRETYNEQFF. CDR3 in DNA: TGTGCCAGCAGCCGTACTGGGCGGGAGACCTACAATGAGCAGTTCTTC.

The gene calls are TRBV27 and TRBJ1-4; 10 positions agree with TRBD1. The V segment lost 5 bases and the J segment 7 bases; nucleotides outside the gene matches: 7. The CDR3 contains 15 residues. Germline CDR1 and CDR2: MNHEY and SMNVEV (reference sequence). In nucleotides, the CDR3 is TGTGCCAGCAGTCCTCGGACAGGGGGTCTTGAAAAACTGTTTTTT. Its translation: CASSPRTGGLEKLFF. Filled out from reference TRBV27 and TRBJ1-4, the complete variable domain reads EAQVTQNPRYLITVTGKKLTVTCSQNMNHEYMSWYRQDPGLGLRQIYYSMNVEVTDKGDVPEGYKVSRKEKRNFPLILESPSPNQTSLYFCASSPRTGGLEKLFFGSGTQLSVL.

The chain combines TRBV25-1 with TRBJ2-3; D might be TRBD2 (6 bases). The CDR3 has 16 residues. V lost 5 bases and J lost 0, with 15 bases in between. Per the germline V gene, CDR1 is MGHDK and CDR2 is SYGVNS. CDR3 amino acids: CASSTFGGLSTDTQYF. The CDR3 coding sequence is TGTGCCAGCAGTACCTTCGGCGGACTAAGCACAGATACGCAGTATTTT.

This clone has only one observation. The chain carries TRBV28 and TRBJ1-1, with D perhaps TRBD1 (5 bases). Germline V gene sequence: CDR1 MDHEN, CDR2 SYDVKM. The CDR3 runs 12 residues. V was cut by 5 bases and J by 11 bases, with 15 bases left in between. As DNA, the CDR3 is TGTGCCAGCAGTCCACCCCAGGGCCGTGCTTTCTTT. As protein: CASSPPQGRAFF.

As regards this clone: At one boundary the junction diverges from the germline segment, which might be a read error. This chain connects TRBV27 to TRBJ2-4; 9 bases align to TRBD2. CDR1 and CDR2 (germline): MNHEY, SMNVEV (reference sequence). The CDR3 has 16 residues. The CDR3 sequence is CASSTRQGLAKNSQYF. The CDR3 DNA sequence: TGTGCCAGCAGTACCCGACAGGGACTAGCCAAAAACAGTCAGTACTTC.

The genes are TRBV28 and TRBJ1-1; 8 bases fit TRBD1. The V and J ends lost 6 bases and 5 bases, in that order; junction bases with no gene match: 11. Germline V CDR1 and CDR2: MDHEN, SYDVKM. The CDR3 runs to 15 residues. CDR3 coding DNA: TGTGCCAGCAGGGAAATACAGGGGGGGAGGACTGAAGCTTTCTTT. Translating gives CASREIQGGRTEAFF.

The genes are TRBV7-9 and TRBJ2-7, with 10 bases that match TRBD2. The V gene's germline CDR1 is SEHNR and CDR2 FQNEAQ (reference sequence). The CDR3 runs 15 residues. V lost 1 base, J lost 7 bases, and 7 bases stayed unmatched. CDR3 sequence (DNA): TGTGCCAGCAGCTTAGGTCTAGCGGGAGAGGGAGAGCAGTACTTC. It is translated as CASSLGLAGEGEQYF.

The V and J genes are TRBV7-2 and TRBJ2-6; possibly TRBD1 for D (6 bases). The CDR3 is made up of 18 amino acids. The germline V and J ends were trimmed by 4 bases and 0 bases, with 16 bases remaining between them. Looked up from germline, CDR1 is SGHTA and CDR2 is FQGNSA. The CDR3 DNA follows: TGTGCCAGCAGCTCCTACTCCAGGGGAATCTCTGGGGCCAACGTCCTGACTTTC. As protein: CASSSYSRGISGANVLTF.

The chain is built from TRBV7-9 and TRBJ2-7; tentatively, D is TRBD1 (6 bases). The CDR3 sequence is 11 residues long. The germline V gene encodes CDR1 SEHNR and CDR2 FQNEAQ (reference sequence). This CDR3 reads CSSRGVNEQYF. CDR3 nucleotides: TGTTCCTCCAGGGGAGTCAACGAGCAGTACTTC.

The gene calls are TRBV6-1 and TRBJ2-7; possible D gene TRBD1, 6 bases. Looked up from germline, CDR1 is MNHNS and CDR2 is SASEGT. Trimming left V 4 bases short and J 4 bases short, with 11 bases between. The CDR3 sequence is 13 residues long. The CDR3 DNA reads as TGTGCCAGCAGTGTCCGGACAGAGTACGAGCAGTACTTC. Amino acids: CASSVRTEYEQYF.

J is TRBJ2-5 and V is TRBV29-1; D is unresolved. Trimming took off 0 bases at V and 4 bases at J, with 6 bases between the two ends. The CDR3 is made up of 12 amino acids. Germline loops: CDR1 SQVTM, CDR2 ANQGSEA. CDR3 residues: CSVEDPGETQYF. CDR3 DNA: TGCAGCGTTGAAGATCCAGGAGAGACCCAGTACTTC.

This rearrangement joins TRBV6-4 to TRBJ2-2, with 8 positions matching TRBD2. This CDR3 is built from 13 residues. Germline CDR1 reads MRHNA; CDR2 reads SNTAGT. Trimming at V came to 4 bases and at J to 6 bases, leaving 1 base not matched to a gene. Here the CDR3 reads CASSAGGPGELFF. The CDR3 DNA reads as TGTGCCAGCAGTGCGGGAGGGCCCGGGGAGCTGTTTTTT.